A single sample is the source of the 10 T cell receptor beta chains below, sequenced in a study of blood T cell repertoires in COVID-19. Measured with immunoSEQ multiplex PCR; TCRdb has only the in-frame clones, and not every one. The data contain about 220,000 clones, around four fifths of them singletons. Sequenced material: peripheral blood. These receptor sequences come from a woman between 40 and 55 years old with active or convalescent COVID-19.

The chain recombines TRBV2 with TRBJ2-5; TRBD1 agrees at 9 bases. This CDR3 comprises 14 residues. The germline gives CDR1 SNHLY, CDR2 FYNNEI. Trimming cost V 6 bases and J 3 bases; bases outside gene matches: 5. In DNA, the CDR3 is TGTGCCAGCAGAAGGGACAGGGAGAAAGAGACCCAGTACTTC. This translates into CASRRDREKETQYF.

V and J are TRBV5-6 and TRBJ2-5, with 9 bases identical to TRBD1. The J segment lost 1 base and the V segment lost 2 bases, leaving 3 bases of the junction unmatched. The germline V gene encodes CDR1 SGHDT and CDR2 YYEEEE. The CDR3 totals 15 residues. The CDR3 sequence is CASSFLGQGQETQYF. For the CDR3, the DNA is TGTGCCAGCAGCTTCTTGGGACAGGGCCAAGAGACCCAGTACTTC.

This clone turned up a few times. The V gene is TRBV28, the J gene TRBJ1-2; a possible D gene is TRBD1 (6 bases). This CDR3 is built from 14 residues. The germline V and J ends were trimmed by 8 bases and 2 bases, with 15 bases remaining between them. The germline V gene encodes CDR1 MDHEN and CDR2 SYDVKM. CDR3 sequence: CASGGGAVNYGYTF. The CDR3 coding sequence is TGTGCCAGCGGAGGGGGGGCGGTAAACTATGGCTACACCTTC.

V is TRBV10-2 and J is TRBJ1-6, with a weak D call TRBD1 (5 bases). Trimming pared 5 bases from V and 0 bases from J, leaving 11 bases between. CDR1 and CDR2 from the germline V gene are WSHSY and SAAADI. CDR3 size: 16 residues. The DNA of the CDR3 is TGCGCCAGCAGTAGACAGTCGAGCTCCTATAATTCACCCCTCCACTTT. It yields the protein CASSRQSSSYNSPLHF.

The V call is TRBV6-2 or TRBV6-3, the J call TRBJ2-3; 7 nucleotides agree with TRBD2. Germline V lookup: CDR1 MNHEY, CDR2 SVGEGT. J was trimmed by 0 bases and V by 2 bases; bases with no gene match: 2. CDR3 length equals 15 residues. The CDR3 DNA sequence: TGTGCCAGCAGTTACATCGGGGGGAGCACAGATACGCAGTATTTT. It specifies CASSYIGGSTDTQYF.

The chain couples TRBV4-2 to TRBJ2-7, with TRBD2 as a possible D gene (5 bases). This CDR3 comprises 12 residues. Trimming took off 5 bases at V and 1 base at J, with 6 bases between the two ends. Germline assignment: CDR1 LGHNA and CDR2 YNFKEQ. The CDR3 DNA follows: TGTGCCAGCAGCTCGGGATCCTACGAGCAGTACTTC. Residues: CASSSGSYEQYF.

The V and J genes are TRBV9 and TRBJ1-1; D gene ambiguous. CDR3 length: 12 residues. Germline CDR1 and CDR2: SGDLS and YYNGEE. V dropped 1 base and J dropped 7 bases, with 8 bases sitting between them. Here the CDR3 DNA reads TGTGCCAGCAGCGTATTTGAGGGTGAAGCTTTCTTT. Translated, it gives CASSVFEGEAFF. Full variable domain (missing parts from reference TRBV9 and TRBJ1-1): DSGVTQTPKHLITATGQRVTLRCSPRSGDLSVYWYQQSLDQGLQFLIQYYNGEERAKGNILERFSAQQFPDLHSELNLSSLELGDSALYFCASSVFEGEAFFGQGTRLTVV.

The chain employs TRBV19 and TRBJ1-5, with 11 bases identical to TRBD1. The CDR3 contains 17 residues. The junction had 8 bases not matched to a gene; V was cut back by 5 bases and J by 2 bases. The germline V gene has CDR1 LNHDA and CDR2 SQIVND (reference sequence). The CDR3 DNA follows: TGTGCCAGTAGTGTTGGGACAGGGGGATCGGGCAATCAGCCCCAGCATTTT. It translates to CASSVGTGGSGNQPQHF.

The CDR3 DNA reads as TGTGCCAGCAGCTTAGATCTAGGGCAGGGTTACACTGAAGCTTTCTTT. It codes for CASSLDLGQGYTEAFF. The J gene is TRBJ1-1, the V gene TRBV11-3, with a possible D match to TRBD1 (5 bases). Germline loops: CDR1 SGHNT, CDR2 YENEEA. V lost 0 bases and J 3 bases, leaving 14 bases between the germline ends. This CDR3 comprises 16 residues.

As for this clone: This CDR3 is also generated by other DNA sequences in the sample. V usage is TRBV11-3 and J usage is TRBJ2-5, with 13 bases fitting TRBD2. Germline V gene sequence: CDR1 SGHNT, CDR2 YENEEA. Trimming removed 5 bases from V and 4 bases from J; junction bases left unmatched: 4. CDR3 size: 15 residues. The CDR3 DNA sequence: TGTGCCAGCAGCCCCAGACTAGCGGGGGGAGAGACCCAGTACTTC. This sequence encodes CASSPRLAGGETQYF.